This T cell receptor (beta chain) was found in a study of kidney transplant recipient with SARS-CoV-2 infection. This CDR3 has 17 residues. The V end was cut by 2 bases, the J end by 5 bases, with 21 bases between. Germline assignment: CDR1 LGHDT and CDR2 YNNKEL (reference sequence). From the reads, TCRdb called clonotypes with MiXCR, one entry per CDR3 protein. The repertoire holds 200,000 to 250,000 distinct CDR3 sequences, with under 30% as singletons. There are a few counts of this clonotype. The sequence was obtained from a male patient younger than 45 who had COVID-19 and was a kidney transplant recipient. The graft donor may have given rise to some T cells. The J gene is TRBJ2-5, the V gene TRBV3-1; no clear D. The sequencing used a blood sample, collected at baseline and between days 110 and 120 from a kidney transplant recipient. CDR3 sequence (DNA): TGTGCCAGCAGCCAACCAGCTCCCATTTCTTTCTCTGAGACCCAGTACTTC. This sequence encodes CASSQPAPISFSETQYF.